These T cell receptor beta chains were read from a single sample in a study of shared clonotypes between healthy human individuals. Profiled with immunoSEQ multiplex PCR; TCRdb holds only in-frame clones, not every one. Of about 1.5 million clones listed, 95% to 99% are singletons. Material: naive CD4+ T cells sorted from blood. All receptors derive from a man aged 25-45 years in good health. Both conserved end residues are part of each CDR3. D genes are given only for firm matches. Rows may omit the clone size; those that give it use once, few, many or a size class.

J,V,D,size,CDR3,DNA
TRBJ2-3,TRBV4-1,TRBD1,.,CASSHLPGQGGTDTQYF,TGCGCCAGCAGCCACTTACCGGGACAGGGGGGCACAGATACGCAGTATTTT
TRBJ2-5,TRBV11-2,TRBD1,.,CASSFDRGLQETQYF,TGTGCCAGCAGCTTCGACAGGGGTCTCCAAGAGACCCAGTACTTC
TRBJ2-3,TRBV29-1,.,.,CSVTEPDTQYF,TGCAGCGTCACAGAGCCAGATACGCAGTATTTT
TRBJ2-1,TRBV5-4,TRBD2,.,CASSGSGLADNEQFF,TGTGCCAGCAGCGGATCGGGACTAGCGGACAATGAGCAGTTCTTC
TRBJ1-1,TRBV28,.,.,CASGYPPSMNTEAFF,TGTGCCAGCGGCTATCCCCCCTCTATGAACACTGAAGCTTTCTTT
TRBJ1-1,TRBV29-1,.,.,CSVDPTSTGEAFF,TGCAGCGTTGATCCTACAAGCACTGGTGAAGCTTTCTTT
TRBJ2-7,TRBV30,.,once,CACHLRRRGGEQYF,TGTGCCTGCCACCTTAGGCGAAGGGGTGGCGAGCAGTACTTC
TRBJ2-1,TRBV6-6,.,once,CASSYSFVSYNEQFF,TGTGCCAGCAGTTATTCGTTTGTTAGCTACAATGAGCAGTTCTTC
TRBJ1-2,TRBV27,.,.,CASSSDSYGYTF,TGTGCCAGCAGTTCGGACAGTTATGGCTACACCTTC
TRBJ1-2,TRBV21-1,.,once,CASSKVFGQPCHGYTF,TGTGCCAGCAGCAAAGTATTCGGGCAACCGTGCCATGGCTACACCTTC
TRBJ1-1,TRBV27,.,.,CASSFQGQPNTEAFF,TGTGCCAGCAGTTTCCAGGGTCAGCCGAACACTGAAGCTTTCTTT
TRBJ2-3,TRBV15,.,.,CATSKEGVTSTDTQYF,TGTGCCACCAGCAAGGAGGGGGTAACTAGCACAGATACGCAGTATTTT
TRBJ2-1,TRBV7-3,TRBD2,.,CASSLTSGNVNEQFF,TGTGCCAGCAGCCTGACTAGCGGGAATGTCAATGAGCAGTTCTTC
TRBJ2-1,TRBV19,TRBD1,once,CASRQGLSYNEQFF,TGTGCCAGTAGACAGGGGCTTTCCTACAATGAGCAGTTCTTC
TRBJ1-5,TRBV6-1,.,.,CASGAAPMGRGQPQHF,TGTGCCAGCGGTGCTGCACCCATGGGCCGGGGCCAGCCCCAGCATTTT
TRBJ2-7,TRBV28,TRBD2,.,CASSPQLAGAYEQYF,TGTGCCAGCAGTCCGCAACTAGCGGGAGCTTACGAGCAGTACTTC
TRBJ2-7,TRBV7-9,.,.,CASSTESYEQYF,TGTGCCAGCAGCACAGAGTCCTACGAGCAGTACTTC
TRBJ2-2,TRBV11-2,.,.,CASRMIGKGALTGELFF,TGTGCCAGCAGGATGATCGGGAAAGGGGCCCTCACCGGGGAGCTGTTTTTT
TRBJ2-1,TRBV21-1,.,.,CASSKVGGLPFPYNEQFF,TGTGCCAGCAGCAAAGTTGGGGGCCTGCCTTTCCCCTACAATGAGCAGTTCTTC
TRBJ2-5,TRBV11-2,TRBD1,.,CASSQRTGWAETQYF,TGTGCCAGCAGCCAAAGGACAGGGTGGGCAGAGACCCAGTACTTC
TRBJ1-1,TRBV19,.,.,CASSMTGRGTEAFF,TGTGCCAGTAGTATGACAGGACGGGGCACTGAAGCTTTCTTT
TRBJ2-3,TRBV29-1,.,.,CSVEDASRRTDTQYF,TGCAGCGTTGAAGACGCCTCCCGCCGTACTGATACGCAGTATTTT
TRBJ2-1,TRBV5-4,TRBD1,.,CASSLRGQGLNEQFF,TGTGCCAGCAGCTTGCGCGGACAGGGGTTGAATGAGCAGTTCTTC
TRBJ1-1,TRBV28,.,.,CASSRVGGTTEAFF,TGTGCCAGCAGCCGCGTAGGGGGTACCACTGAAGCTTTCTTT
TRBJ2-1,TRBV7-9,TRBD2,once,CASSSPGLLIYNEQFF,TGTGCCAGCAGCTCCCCGGGACTACTTATTTACAATGAGCAGTTCTTC
TRBJ2-3,TRBV7-6,.,.,CASSRFSTDTQYF,TGTGCCAGCAGCCGATTTAGCACAGATACGCAGTATTTT
TRBJ2-7,TRBV6-5,TRBD2,.,CASSWGLAGGYEQYF,TGTGCCAGCAGTTGGGGACTAGCGGGAGGCTACGAGCAGTACTTC
TRBJ2-7,TRBV19,TRBD2,.,CASSIGPGRANEQYF,TGTGCCAGTAGTATAGGCCCCGGGAGGGCAAACGAGCAGTACTTC
TRBJ2-7,TRBV20-1,.,.,CSAGGIEQYF,TGCAGTGCTGGGGGCATCGAGCAGTACTTC
TRBJ2-7,TRBV30,.,.,CAWKTGPEQYF,TGTGCCTGGAAAACCGGACCGGAGCAGTACTTC
TRBJ2-2,TRBV19,TRBD1,.,CASSILQGANGELFF,TGTGCCAGTAGTATCCTGCAGGGGGCTAACGGGGAGCTGTTTTTT
TRBJ2-5,TRBV5-1,.,.,CASSLAGGQETQYF,TGCGCCAGCAGCTTGGCAGGGGGGCAAGAGACCCAGTACTTC
TRBJ1-5,TRBV29-1,.,.,CSVQQLNQPQHF,TGCAGCGTTCAACAGCTCAATCAGCCCCAGCATTTT
TRBJ1-2,TRBV27,.,.,CASSLRGADYGYTF,TGTGCCAGCAGTTTGAGAGGGGCGGACTATGGCTACACCTTC
TRBJ2-1,TRBV23-1,TRBD2,.,CASSFGLATPLLSINEQFF,TGCGCCAGCAGTTTCGGACTAGCGACGCCTCTCCTATCCATTAATGAGCAGTTCTTC
TRBJ2-2,TRBV5-1,.,once,CASSSGTPNTGELFF,TGCGCCAGCAGCTCCGGGACACCCAACACCGGGGAGCTGTTTTTT
TRBJ1-2,TRBV5-6,.,.,CASSLGVVNYGYTF,TGTGCCAGCAGCTTGGGGGTAGTCAACTATGGCTACACCTTC
TRBJ1-6,TRBV7-9,.,.,CASSPSGASPLHF,TGTGCCAGCAGCCCATCGGGAGCTTCACCCCTCCACTTT
TRBJ1-1,TRBV15,TRBD1,once,CATSRDLRMGQARMNTEAFF,TGTGCCACCAGCAGAGATCTTAGGATGGGACAGGCGCGAATGAACACTGAAGCTTTCTTT
TRBJ2-7,TRBV5-4,TRBD2,.,CASSLTSGSLGEQYF,TGTGCCAGCAGCTTGACTAGCGGGAGTTTGGGCGAGCAGTACTTC